What follows are 22 T cell receptor beta chains derived from one specimen sequenced in a study of blood T cells in healthy people across ages. Combining a sample-barcoded 5' primer with a J-beta primer mix, a second PCR ran for 7 to 11 cycles. TCRdb reanalysed the 5' RACE reads using MiXCR and keeps one entry per CDR3 protein. The data show 1.5 million to 2 million distinct CDR3 sequences, roughly 52% seen once. Sequencing was done on a sample of blood. These receptors were obtained from a woman aged 40 to 49 in good health.

This clonotype was observed a handful of times. CDR3 sequence (DNA): TGCGCCAGCAGTGAAGCCCAGATCTATGGCTACACCTTC. This encodes CASSEAQIYGYTF. J is TRBJ1-2 and V is TRBV10-2, with no clear D. Trimming took 3 bases from V and 4 from J, leaving 9 bases between them. This CDR3 has 13 residues. CDR1 WSHSY and CDR2 SAAADI come from the germline V gene.

This clonotype was picked up a small number of times. The V call is TRBV7-2, the J call TRBJ1-5; 7 bases match TRBD1. Unmatched junction bases numbered 8, after V lost 1 base and J lost 5 bases. From germline, CDR1 is SGHTA and CDR2 FQGNSA. This CDR3 is built from 16 residues. CDR3 coding DNA: TGTGCCAGCAGCTTAGGACAGGGAAGGAGGTATCAGCCCCAGCATTTT. Amino acid sequence: CASSLGQGRRYQPQHF. Full variable domain (rest looked up from reference TRBV7-2 and TRBJ1-5): GAGVSQSPSNKVTEKGKDVELRCDPISGHTALYWYRQSLGQGLEFLIYFQGNSAPDKSGLPSDRFSAERTGGSVSTLTIQRTQQEDSAVYLCASSLGQGRRYQPQHFGDGTRLSIL.

This chain connects TRBV5-4 to TRBJ2-3; D possibly corresponds to TRBD1 (6 bases). The CDR3 extends over 16 amino acids. V gave up 0 bases and J gave up 0 bases, with 11 bases separating them. Per germline, CDR1 SGHNT and CDR2 YYREEE (reference sequence). The CDR3 loop is CASSLGDIPSTDTQYF. Written as DNA, the CDR3 is TGTGCCAGCAGCTTGGGGGACATTCCAAGCACAGATACGCAGTATTTT. Using reference TRBV5-4 and TRBJ2-3 for the parts outside the CDR3, the full variable domain is ETGVTQSPTHLIKTRGQQVTLRCSSQSGHNTVSWYQQALGQGPQFIFQYYREEENGRGNFPPRFSGLQFPNYSSELNVNALELDDSALYLCASSLGDIPSTDTQYFGPGTRLTVL.

This clonotype was detected a few times. This rearrangement joins TRBV5-1 to TRBJ1-5; no clear D gene. Trimming removed 0 bases at V and 2 bases at J, with 9 bases between. Germline V gene data show CDR1 as SGHRS and CDR2 as YFSETQ. The CDR3 runs to 15 residues. CDR3 loop: CASSLAGWGNQPQHF. The CDR3 nucleotides read TGCGCCAGCAGCTTGGCGGGATGGGGCAATCAGCCCCAGCATTTT. The full variable domain, completed using reference TRBV5-1 and TRBJ1-5, is KAGVTQTPRYLIKTRGQQVTLSCSPISGHRSVSWYQQTPGQGLQFLFEYFSETQRNKGNFPGRFSGRQFSNSRSEMNVSTLELGDSALYLCASSLAGWGNQPQHFGDGTRLSIL.

This clonotype was counted only a few times. The chain couples TRBV5-1 to TRBJ1-2; D is undetermined. Looked up from germline, CDR1 is SGHRS and CDR2 is YFSETQ. V was trimmed by 1 base and J by 5 bases, leaving 9 bases between them. This CDR3 contains 13 residues. Here the CDR3 reads CASSLWKKYGYTF. CDR3 bases: TGCGCCAGCAGCTTGTGGAAAAAGTATGGCTACACCTTC.

The chain uses TRBV4-2 and TRBJ1-4; D is undetermined. V was trimmed by 0 bases and J by 8 bases, leaving 10 bases between them. The CDR3 is 14 residues long. Germline assignment: CDR1 LGHNA and CDR2 YNFKEQ. This CDR3 is CASSQDEEIEKLFF. The CDR3 DNA reads as TGTGCCAGCAGCCAAGATGAGGAAATAGAAAAACTGTTTTTT.

This clonotype was seen ten or more times. The rearrangement links TRBV6-1 to TRBJ2-7; 10 nucleotides line up with TRBD1. The CDR3 is 15 residues long. Germline lookup yields CDR1 MNHNS and CDR2 SASEGT. Trimming at V came to 2 bases and at J to 0 bases, leaving 1 base not matched to a gene. Written as DNA, the CDR3 is TGTGCCAGCAGTGAAAGGACAGGGGGCTCCTACGAGCAGTACTTC. Translating gives CASSERTGGSYEQYF.

With respect to this clonotype: One end of the junction is discordant with germline, which a read error may explain. The chain couples TRBV18 to TRBJ1-4; TRBD1 agrees at 8 bases. From germline, CDR1 is KGHSH and CDR2 LQKENI. The CDR3 is made up of 18 amino acids. The CDR3 DNA reads TGTGCCAGCTCAGCACCCGGGACAGGCCGTACAACTAATGAAAAACTGTTTTTT. Amino acids: CASSAPGTGRTTNEKLFF.

This clonotype was seen only a few times. The chain links TRBV21-1 to TRBJ2-5; the listed D gene, TRBD1, was not tested against the DNA. TRBJ2-7 explains the end of the DNA better; the J call may be wrong. TRBV21-1 is a known pseudogene. CDR3 length equals 13 residues. The CDR3 DNA follows: TGTGCCAGCAGGGGGACAGCCCTCTACGAGCAGTACTTC. Amino acids: CASRGTALYEQYF.

The chain carries TRBV5-1 and TRBJ2-1; D might be TRBD1 or TRBD2, each matching 5 bases. The CDR3 runs to 12 residues. V lost 2 bases and J lost 13, with 13 bases in between. Germline lookup yields CDR1 SGHRS and CDR2 YFSETQ. The CDR3 region has the DNA TGCGCCAGCAGCTTAGAGGGGCCTCCCCAGTTCTTC. Translation gives CASSLEGPPQFF. The variable domain in full, completed from reference TRBV5-1 and TRBJ2-1, reads KAGVTQTPRYLIKTRGQQVTLSCSPISGHRSVSWYQQTPGQGLQFLFEYFSETQRNKGNFPGRFSGRQFSNSRSEMNVSTLELGDSALYLCASSLEGPPQFFGPGTRLTVL.

The chain combines TRBV29-1 with TRBJ1-2; 8 bases agree with TRBD1. Trimming at V came to 6 bases and at J to 3 bases, leaving 3 bases not matched to a gene. From germline, CDR1 is SQVTM and CDR2 ANQGSEA. This CDR3 region has 12 residues. CDR3 region: CSVRDRYYGYTF. The CDR3 DNA follows: TGCAGCGTCAGGGACAGGTACTATGGCTACACCTTC.

The chain recombines TRBV7-2 with TRBJ2-1; no firm D call. This CDR3 has 14 amino acids. Trimming removed 0 bases at V and 7 bases at J, with 10 bases between. CDR1 and CDR2 (germline): SGHTA, FQGNSA. The CDR3 here is CASSLASTENEQFF. CDR3 nucleotide sequence: TGTGCCAGCAGCTTAGCGTCCACGGAAAATGAGCAGTTCTTC.

The gene calls are TRBV13 and TRBJ2-1, with 11 bases identical to TRBD2. With 7 bases clipped from V and 7 bases from J, the junction kept 9 bases outside the gene matches. Germline lookup yields CDR1 PRHDT and CDR2 FYEKMQ (reference sequence). The CDR3 extends over 15 amino acids. The CDR3 loop reads CASIILAGGLNEQFF. The CDR3 nucleotides are TGTGCCAGCATCATCCTAGCGGGGGGTTTAAATGAGCAGTTCTTC.

V is TRBV11-2 and J is TRBJ2-5, with a tentative D call TRBD1 (6 bases). The CDR3 runs to 16 residues. The germline CDR1 and CDR2 sequences are SGHAT and FQNNGV. The V gene lost 3 bases and the J gene lost 11 bases, with 25 bases spanning the gap. The CDR3 loop is CASSLSTGYPRVVQYF. For the CDR3, the DNA is TGTGCCAGCAGCTTGTCCACAGGGTACCCGCGGGTGGTACAGTACTTC.

The chain links TRBV7-9 to TRBJ1-4; 10 bases agree with TRBD1. J was trimmed by 6 bases and V by 7 bases; bases with no gene match: 5. Per germline, CDR1 SEHNR and CDR2 FQNEAQ (reference sequence). This CDR3 spans 14 amino acids. CDR3 sequence: CASTWDRGYEKLFF. The DNA for the CDR3 is TGTGCCAGCACATGGGACAGGGGTTATGAAAAACTGTTTTTT.

CDR3: CASSQEQGGMREQFF. The CDR3 DNA follows: TGCGCCAGCAGCCAGGAACAGGGGGGGATGCGGGAGCAGTTCTTC. V usage is TRBV4-1 and J usage is TRBJ2-1, with D maybe TRBD1 (8 bases). The length of the CDR3 is 15 residues. Germline-derived CDR1 and CDR2 are MGHRA and YSYEKL. V dropped 3 bases and J dropped 10 bases, with 19 bases sitting between them.

The V call is TRBV27, the J call TRBJ1-5; D gene uncertain. Germline assignment: CDR1 MNHEY and CDR2 SMNVEV (reference sequence). The CDR3 covers 15 residues. Between the trimmed V and J ends, which lost 2 bases and 5 bases, there was a span of 13 bases. CDR3 in DNA: TGTGCCAGCAGTTTAACCTTCCCAGGCCATCAGCCCCAGCATTTT. This codes for CASSLTFPGHQPQHF.

V usage is TRBV2 and J usage is TRBJ2-7, with 8 bases matching TRBD1. Germline V gene sequence: CDR1 SNHLY, CDR2 FYNNEI. Trimming removed 5 bases from V and 4 bases from J; junction bases left unmatched: 13. This CDR3 is 16 amino acids long. CDR3: CASSKILVGQGYEQYF. In nucleotides, the CDR3 is TGTGCCAGCAGTAAAATTCTCGTAGGACAGGGATACGAGCAGTACTTC.

This clonotype showed up just a few times. V usage is TRBV12-3 or TRBV12-4 and J usage is TRBJ2-3, with 9 bases that match TRBD2. This CDR3 is 15 amino acids long. V shed 5 bases, J shed 7 bases, and the junction held 10 bases outside the gene matches. Here the CDR3 reads CASSVLGLASYTQYF. The CDR3 nucleotides are TGTGCCAGCAGTGTCCTCGGACTAGCGTCATATACGCAGTATTTT.

V is TRBV29-1 and J is TRBJ2-3; 7 bases fit TRBD2. CDR3 length: 16 amino acids. CDR1 and CDR2 from the germline V gene are SQVTM and ANQGSEA. The V gene end was trimmed by 6 bases and the J gene end by 4 bases; junction bases not matched to a gene: 16. The CDR3 loop reads CSVELNRGEVSDTQYF. The CDR3 DNA reads as TGCAGCGTGGAACTCAACCGGGGGGAGGTTTCAGATACGCAGTATTTT.

The genes are TRBV20-1 and TRBJ2-5; 8 nucleotides agree with TRBD2. The CDR3 totals 14 residues. Germline CDR1 reads DFQATT; CDR2 reads SNEGSKA (reference sequence). With V trimmed by 5 bases and J by 0 bases, 5 bases remained unmatched. The CDR3 here is CSAPGGANQETQYF. The CDR3 bases are TGCAGTGCTCCCGGGGGGGCTAACCAAGAGACCCAGTACTTC.

The chain uses TRBV4-1 and TRBJ2-5; weak D call: TRBD2 (6 bases). The end of the DNA fits TRBJ2-7 better, so the J call may be wrong. The CDR3 consists of 15 residues. Germline CDR1 is MGHRA and CDR2 is YSYEKL. The CDR3 DNA reads as TGCGCCAGCAGCCGAGAGGTACTAGCAAACTACGAGCAGTACTTC. Its protein is CASSREVLANYEQYF.